Listed here is a single T cell receptor (beta chain). The target of this receptor is not known. No clone much larger than this one lies a single base away; base qualities are absent. The sample belongs to a study of cytomegalovirus exposure and HLA in healthy donors (TCRdb year 2017). Study-wide context: An earlier analysis of approximately 640 of the donors reported roughly 300 Gb of sequence data and 100 million to 130 million unique TCR beta sequences from roughly 180 million T cells. An early release covering approximately 600 HLA-typed donors comprised about 290 gigabases of sequencing data and approximately 85 million unique TCR sequences. Of the 398 genotyped donors, roughly 80% fell in the genetic ancestry cluster associated with self-reported Caucasian donors. The study aimed to test whether signatures of past pathogen exposure could be identified by cataloging public T cell receptors. Using immunosequencing, the study profiled T cell repertoires from approximately 700 subjects and related those repertoires to cytomegalovirus serostatus. A separate validation cohort of roughly 110 different subjects was used in addition to the approximately 670-subject first cohort. To predict cytomegalovirus infection status, the study combined high-throughput TCR immunosequencing, statistical association of individual TCRs with disease status, and machine learning. A later analysis re-analyzed previously published TCR beta repertoires from approximately 700 donors and added high-resolution HLA genotyping to study TCR occurrence patterns. The later analysis used no new phenotypic data to find candidate immune exposures, relying instead on TCR beta sequences and their occurrence across donors. An earlier analysis of roughly 600 of the donors used high-throughput TCR beta sequencing to judge whether each TCR beta V gene segment behaved as functional or pseudogenic. Alongside the repertoire data, information on donor age, sex, ethnicity and CMV serostatus was compiled. Genome-wide SNP genotypes for about 65% of the roughly 670 donors were used in a later genetic analysis, which treated that subset as a discovery cohort. All discovery cohort repertoires had been generated on a single sequencing platform. Both class I and class II loci were covered by HLA typing, at four-digit resolution. Typing coverage differed by locus: A, B, C, DRB1 and DQB1 were typed in roughly 620-640 donors, DQA1 in about 500, DPA1 in roughly 590, and DPB1 in 472. Because of strong linkage in the cohort, a handful of DR-DQ haplotypes were treated as single units for association and clustering. Across approximately 420 genotyped donors of the cohort, an average of approximately 220,000 unique TCR beta nucleotide sequences per donor were sequenced, and about a sixth of those sequences were non-productive. Here is what the overall study found, with its caveats: Because counts were too low, 15 to 20 rarely observed V segments, including chromosome 9 orphons, were excluded from the earlier analysis of 500 to 700 of the donors. Linkage disequilibrium might explain the correlated functional status among segregating V segments, but an unknown experimental factor could not be excluded. A total of 150 to 200 TCR beta chains were listed by the study as associated with cytomegalovirus. HLA typing was unavailable for some donors at each locus, so association tests used only the typed subset. The classifier was reported to diagnose cytomegalovirus status with high specificity and sensitivity in both the original cohort and the validation cohort. A later genetic analysis reported fewer N-insertions in productive TCRs among donors in an Asian-associated ancestry cluster than the approximately 670-donor mean. A cluster of highly shared sequence variants was judged likely to be a technical artifact of the sequencing pipeline. Roughly uniform sequencing depth across donors was assumed in presence/absence analyses, although this assumption may not hold. The 87-base-pair reads could not distinguish some IMGT-functional V segments, including TRBV6-2 and TRBV6-3, so those segments were excluded. In this cohort, only TCR beta chains were sequenced, and detectable features were limited by the absence of alpha or paired-chain data. CMV serostatus was the only immune exposure information available for the cohort. It was suggested by the authors that the approach could potentially be generalized to other disease states and immunological phenotypes. According to a later analysis, TCR association rates differed among HLA loci, with DRB1 alleles showing the most associated TCRs and HLA-C alleles showing the fewest. Three of the identified cytomegalovirus-associated TCR beta chains were confirmed in vitro to be specific for cytomegalovirus antigens. A further reported finding was that TCR beta sequences accurately predicted the HLA-A and HLA-B alleles for most subjects in the first cohort. Across donors, most TCR sequences were observed very rarely, whereas some public TCRs were present in many individuals. Several of the top co-occurrence clusters appeared to be linked to parvovirus B19, influenza, CMV and Epstein-Barr virus, according to a later analysis. In an earlier analysis of fewer than 750 of the donors, most TCR beta V segments were observed in productive rearrangements about 87% or about 30% of the time, broadly matching IMGT annotations. A later analysis found that HLA-associated TCR beta chains were more clonally expanded and had lower generation probabilities than equally common non-associated chains. Strong co-occurrence of HLA alleles, especially DR and DQ, made assigning TCR associations to individual alleles difficult. In a later analysis, most CMV-associated TCR beta chains were found to appear HLA-restricted, with HLA associations seemingly driven largely by CMV exposure. At a false discovery rate of 0.05, a later analysis linked 16,000 or so TCR beta sequences to specific HLA alleles. In a later genetic analysis, a missense DCLRE1C variant was associated with V-gene and J-gene trimming of TCR beta chains, and the association was replicated in an independent cohort.

The cohort comprised 550 to 700 healthy bone marrow donors. All cohort members were sampled while nominally healthy, although unrecorded immune exposures were likely present. The donor tested CMV seronegative, placing the donor among the 350 or so seronegative members of the cohort. Each donor provided a peripheral blood sample, and peripheral blood mononuclear cells were used for TCR beta sequencing. Genomic DNA was extracted from the blood cell samples with the Qiagen DNeasy Blood Extraction Kit. The receptor library was made with the immunoSEQ multiplex PCR assay. For the multiplex PCR, a mixture combining 60 forward primers for TCR Vbeta segments and 13 reverse primers for TCR Jbeta segments was used. The CDR3 region of rearranged TCR beta genes was amplified from genomic DNA by a multiplex PCR assay. On the Illumina HiSeq System, the amplified TCR beta libraries were sequenced as 87-base-pair reads. The paper's data handling went like this. A later analysis counted tens of millions of unique TCR beta chains across the 600 to 850 repertoires, and some 11 million of these chains were shared by at least two donors. Raw reads were error-corrected and collapsed into unique sequences by a nearest-neighbor algorithm in which closely related sequences were merged to remove PCR and sequencing errors. CDR3 sequences were aligned to IMGT reference sequences to assign V, D and J gene segments. Each retained sequence needed at least a six-nucleotide match to both a V gene segment and a J gene segment. A rearrangement was called productive if the CDR3 had no stop codons and remained in frame with V and J, and every other rearrangement was called non-productive. CDR3 was defined according to IMGT convention as the region running from the second conserved V-encoded cysteine to the conserved J-encoded phenylalanine. The earlier analysis of about 570 of the donors excluded any sequence lacking an unambiguous match to a single V gene segment. An earlier analysis of 550 to 650 of the donors classified V segments as functional when productive rearrangements were above 56.7% and as segregating when the standard deviation between donors was above 5%. To diagnose cytomegalovirus status from the catalog of TCR beta chain sequences, a statistical classification framework was built. In a later analysis, TCR nucleotide sequences were compared against IMGT/GENE-DB human TR gene sequences so that V and J genes could be assigned. Using the TCRdist pipeline, a later analysis assigned CDR3 sequences along with most-parsimonious VDJ recombination scenarios. In a later analysis, every TCR beta chain was defined by the combination of its CDR3 amino acid sequence and its V-gene family, and reads without a unique V-gene family were dropped. A later analysis removed roughly 590 highly shared, low-generation-probability nucleotide sequences to deal with suspected cross-contamination and a sequencing artifact. A later analysis calculated a clonal expansion index for each public chain from normalized within-repertoire ranks of inferred template counts. In a later analysis, generation probabilities were computed with a VDJ recombination model fitted to out-of-frame rearrangements, and the resulting probabilities were checked against IGoR. In a later analysis, hypergeometric tests were used to score TCR-TCR, TCR-HLA and TCR-CMV co-occurrence, with a repertoire-size bias correction applied to TCR pairs. In a later analysis, false discovery rates were estimated by permuting HLA or CMV assignments 20 times. In a later analysis, co-occurring TCRs were grouped with DBSCAN, and TCRdist sequence similarity was added when clustering was performed within HLA-allele-positive subsets. Repertoires with fewer than 30,000 or more than 120,000 public chains, plus five repertoires with anomalous nucleotide sharing, were excluded from co-occurrence clustering. This immuneACCESS table, as held by TCRdb, lists in-frame sequences with V and J called but not all clones. Of the missing ones, under half trace to an unresolved V gene in checked studies; the others have no known cause. V, J and clone size were drawn from that table, and D and trimming were deduced from the DNA. Here the sample has more than 110,000 clones; about 75% occur a single time. The ten top clones hold around 3.6% of the sample.

V lost 8 bases and J lost 4 bases; the stretch between them is 18 bases long. Including cysteine and phenylalanine, the CDR3 has 15 amino acids. The read is trimmed to its CDR3 DNA, 45 bases read in frame from base 1. The germline V gene encodes CDR1 SNHLY and CDR2 FYNNEI. This chain is built from TRBV2 and TRBJ1-5; TRBD1 is possibly the D segment (6 matching bases). This TCR was sampled from a man between 18 and 29 years old in good health and CMV-seronegative. Sample: PBMCs. Read as DNA, the sequence is TGTGCCAGCCATTCACACAGGGCCTCGAATCAGCCCCAGCATTTT. The resulting protein is CASHSHRASNQPQHF.